This section outlines one TCR beta chain sequence together with its context. Its antigen is unknown. This entry is derived from a study of cytomegalovirus exposure and HLA in healthy donors. V was cut by 6 bases and J by 1 base, with 10 bases left in between. Looked up from germline, CDR1 is MNHNY and CDR2 is SVGAGI (reference sequence). The CDR3 loop spans 14 amino acids. A multiplex PCR was run with 60 Vbeta primers and 13 Jbeta primers. The table came from immunoSEQ multiplex PCR; TCRdb's copy has only in-frame clones and leaves some out. The sample has approximately 130,000 clones, just over 75% seen once. Study-wide points: The dataset shows that most TCR sequences were rare, while some public TCRs occurred in many donors. Later work associated 16,951 TCR beta sequences with HLA alleles at 0.05 false discovery rate.

This receptor was taken from a woman aged 45-60 years in good health and CMV-seronegative. The sequenced material came from PBMCs. The rearrangement uses TRBV6-6 and TRBJ1-5; weak D call: TRBD1 (6 bases). The CDR3: CASRVTGSNQPQHF. CDR3 bases: TGTGCCAGCAGGGTTACAGGGAGCAATCAGCCCCAGCATTTT.